This is a list of T cell receptor beta chains from one sample in a study of cytomegalovirus exposure and HLA in healthy donors. Profiled with immunoSEQ multiplex PCR; TCRdb holds only in-frame clones, not every one. The profile shows around 160,000 clones, around 80% of them singletons. Specimen: PBMCs. These receptors originate from a woman in her thirties or forties in good health and CMV-seronegative. Each CDR3 is given with its conserved first and last residue. The order of the fields is D gene, J gene, CDR3 length, clone size, V gene, CDR3 protein, CDR3 DNA. A D gene is named only where the DNA matches it firmly. Clone size appears in some rows only: once, few, many, or a class for an expanded clone.

TRBD2,TRBJ2-5,17,.,TRBV15,CATSREVFGGTKETQYF,TGTGCCACCAGCAGAGAAGTTTTTGGGGGGACTAAAGAGACCCAGTACTTC
TRBD1,TRBJ1-2,18,.,TRBV7-9,CASSLDLLGTGGSRGYTF,TGTGCCAGCAGCTTAGACCTTTTGGGTACAGGGGGAAGTAGAGGCTACACCTTC
.,TRBJ2-2,12,.,TRBV11-3,CASTGNTGELFF,TGTGCCAGCACCGGGAACACCGGGGAGCTGTTTTTT
TRBD1,TRBJ1-2,14,once,TRBV5-1,CASSPGQGIAGYTF,TGCGCCAGCAGCCCGGGACAGGGAATTGCTGGCTACACCTTC
TRBD2,TRBJ2-1,13,.,TRBV2,CASSVAGVNEQFF,TGTGCCAGCAGCGTAGCGGGAGTAAATGAGCAGTTCTTC
.,TRBJ2-1,13,.,TRBV9,CASSQAGYNEQFF,TGTGCCAGCAGTCAAGCGGGTTACAATGAGCAGTTCTTC
.,TRBJ2-3,14,.,TRBV6-4,CASSEQGRGDTQYF,TGTGCCAGCAGTGAGCAGGGGAGAGGAGATACGCAGTATTTT
TRBD1,TRBJ2-5,13,.,TRBV2,CASSETGAETQYF,TGTGCCAGCAGTGAGACAGGGGCAGAGACCCAGTACTTC
.,TRBJ1-3,18,.,TRBV12-5,CASGTPLGARLSGNTIYF,TGTGCTAGTGGTACGCCGCTTGGGGCCCGGCTCTCTGGAAACACCATATATTTT
TRBD2,TRBJ2-7,15,.,TRBV19,CASSKLAGGIYEQYF,TGTGCCAGTAGCAAGCTAGCGGGAGGAATCTACGAGCAGTACTTC
.,TRBJ1-1,15,.,TRBV4-1,CASSQDWGVYLGAFF,TGCGCCAGCAGCCAAGATTGGGGGGTTTATCTGGGAGCTTTCTTT
TRBD2,TRBJ2-3,16,.,TRBV7-8,CASAQPLASGRHTQYF,TGTGCCAGCGCTCAACCCCTGGCTAGCGGGAGACATACGCAGTATTTT
.,TRBJ2-1,15,.,TRBV7-9,CASSPESLSYNEQFF,TGTGCCAGCAGCCCCGAGAGTCTCTCCTACAATGAGCAGTTCTTC
TRBD2,TRBJ2-1,16,.,TRBV4-2,CASSQEGGGTYNEQFF,TGTGCCAGCAGCCAAGAGGGGGGGGGAACTTACAATGAGCAGTTCTTC
TRBD1,TRBJ1-5,14,once,TRBV7-2,CASSLRQGDQPQHF,TGTGCCAGCAGCTTAAGGCAGGGGGATCAGCCCCAGCATTTT
.,TRBJ2-5,14,.,TRBV7-2,CASSRQGGQETQYF,TGTGCCAGCAGTCGCCAGGGGGGTCAAGAGACCCAGTACTTC
.,TRBJ1-1,12,many,TRBV14,CASSQSGLQAFF,TGTGCCAGCAGCCAAAGTGGACTTCAAGCTTTCTTT
.,TRBJ1-1,10,.,TRBV6-5,CASGRAEAFF,TGTGCCAGCGGGAGAGCCGAAGCTTTCTTT
.,TRBJ1-4,14,.,TRBV4-2,CASSQQEMSEKLFF,TGTGCCAGCAGCCAACAAGAGATGAGCGAAAAACTGTTTTTT
TRBD2,TRBJ2-7,13,.,TRBV28,CASSRGLVYEQYF,TGTGCCAGCAGCCGAGGACTAGTCTACGAGCAGTACTTC
.,TRBJ2-2,14,.,TRBV12-5,CASGFPRCTGELFF,TGTGCTAGTGGTTTCCCCCGGTGCACCGGGGAGCTGTTTTTT
TRBD2,TRBJ2-1,16,.,TRBV29-1,CSVDDLLAGEGNEQFF,TGCAGCGTTGACGACCTACTAGCGGGAGAGGGCAATGAGCAGTTCTTC
TRBD1,TRBJ2-7,14,.,TRBV9,CASSPTGGLNEQYF,TGTGCCAGCAGCCCCACAGGGGGCCTCAACGAGCAGTACTTC
.,TRBJ2-2,16,.,TRBV7-3,CASSSGPTENTGELFF,TGTGCCAGCAGCTCCGGACCGACAGAGAACACCGGGGAGCTGTTTTTT
.,TRBJ1-1,14,.,TRBV25-1,CASTPTEKNTEAFF,TGTGCCAGCACCCCGACAGAGAAGAACACTGAAGCTTTCTTT
.,TRBJ1-2,15,.,TRBV19,CASSIEGGKNYGYTF,TGTGCCAGTAGTATAGAGGGAGGGAAGAACTATGGCTACACCTTC
.,TRBJ1-1,13,.,TRBV19,CASSMGEDTEAFF,TGTGCCAGTAGTATGGGTGAGGACACTGAAGCTTTCTTT
.,TRBJ1-5,14,.,TRBV28,CASSSSRGNQPQHF,TGTGCCAGCAGTTCATCGAGGGGGAATCAGCCCCAGCATTTT
.,TRBJ2-1,13,.,TRBV7-2,CASSLWRDNEQFF,TGTGCCAGCAGCTTATGGAGGGACAATGAGCAGTTCTTC
.,TRBJ2-5,13,.,TRBV11-3,CASSLLVPETQYF,TGTGCCAGCAGCTTATTAGTCCCCGAGACCCAGTACTTC
TRBD1,TRBJ2-7,12,.,TRBV28,CASSSTGARQYF,TGTGCCAGCAGTTCGACAGGGGCGAGGCAGTACTTC
.,TRBJ2-1,15,.,TRBV27,CASSWRAGSYNEQFF,TGTGCCAGCAGTTGGAGAGCGGGCTCCTACAATGAGCAGTTCTTC
.,TRBJ1-1,15,.,TRBV25-1,CASSDRVGANTEAFF,TGTGCCAGCAGTGACAGGGTTGGGGCGAACACTGAAGCTTTCTTT
TRBD2,TRBJ2-7,13,.,TRBV19,CASSSSGGYEQYF,TGTGCCAGTAGTTCTAGCGGGGGTTACGAGCAGTACTTC
.,TRBJ1-5,14,.,TRBV19,CASSSGGVAQPQHF,TGTGCCAGCTCTTCAGGCGGGGTCGCTCAGCCCCAGCATTTT
TRBD2,TRBJ2-7,13,few,TRBV6-1,CAIGRDGLYEQYF,TGTGCCATTGGGAGGGACGGTCTCTACGAGCAGTACTTC
TRBD1,TRBJ2-7,14,few,TRBV28,CASRGDRGRGEQYF,TGTGCCAGCAGGGGGGACAGGGGGAGAGGCGAGCAGTACTTC
TRBD1,TRBJ2-7,14,.,TRBV2,CASSGQGSTYEQYF,TGTGCCAGCAGTGGACAGGGTTCGACCTACGAGCAGTACTTC
.,TRBJ2-2,13,.,TRBV2,CASNLQGTGELFF,TGTGCCAGCAACCTTCAGGGTACCGGGGAGCTGTTTTTT
.,TRBJ2-7,14,few,TRBV28,CASSLIALPYEQYF,TGTGCCAGCAGTTTAATAGCCCTGCCCTACGAGCAGTACTTC